Listed here is a single T cell receptor beta chain. Its antigen is currently unknown. As every portion of the isolated RNA was reverse transcribed, the sequencing read expressed TCRB transcripts. TCRdb keeps only in-frame clones here, not all; method: immunoSEQ multiplex PCR. The sample has more than 250,000 clones, around an eighth seen once. Germline CDR1 and CDR2: MDHEN and SYDVKM. This CDR3 is built from 12 residues. V trimming: 7 bases; J trimming: 6 bases; junction bases outside the gene matches: 5. The data stem from a study of beta chain features in type 1 diabetes. About the study: The samples had approximately 110 million sorted cells examined in all.

Points from the study as a whole: For Type 1 diabetes patients, all four CD4+ subsets carried TCRB CDR3s that were moderately but significantly shorter.

Sample: naive CD4+ T cells from blood. The V and J genes are TRBV28 and TRBJ1-1, with 7 bases aligning to TRBD1. The receptor's source is a man aged 30-40 years with type 1 diabetes. The CDR3 coding sequence is TGTGCCAGCAAATTAGACAGGGCTGAAGCTTTCTTT. As protein: CASKLDRAEAFF.